This TCR beta chain was documented in a study of identical twins. A universal primer site was added by template switching, and unique molecular identifiers were carried by the cDNA. TCRdb redid the calling of the 5' RACE reads with MiXCR, one entry per CDR3 protein. This table has about 890,000 distinct CDR3 sequences, more than 9% appearing once. The CDR3 runs to 11 residues. The germline V and J ends were trimmed by 6 bases and 8 bases, with 10 bases remaining between them. Germline V lookup: CDR1 MNHNY, CDR2 SVGAGI (reference sequence). These records were also assigned to another study, of yellow fever vaccine responses in identical twins.

The receptor was derived from a woman aged 18-29 years in good health. The sample was PBMCs. This chain links TRBV6-6 with TRBJ1-2; D gene unclear. CDR3 in DNA: TGTGCCAGCAGCTCTGAGGGAGGCTACACCTTC. This translates into CASSSEGGYTF.